This T cell receptor (beta chain) was identified during a study of blood T cell repertoires in COVID-19. In the study overall: Some COVID-19 samples were acute and others convalescent; all came from the United States, Italy and Spain. From T cells, B-cell-depleted T cells, or PBMCs came the material, which was cDNA or gDNA.

As handled by the study authors: The assay estimated nucleated cells by amplifying reference gene primers. TCRdb keeps only in-frame clones here, not all; method: immunoSEQ multiplex PCR. D and trimming come from the DNA, and the V and J calls and clone size come from that table. The data show about 50,000 clones, with under 90% seen just once and 8.8% held by the top ten. V shed 5 bases, J shed 0 bases, and the junction held 12 bases outside the gene matches. Per germline, CDR1 WNHNN and CDR2 SYGVQD (reference sequence). This CDR3 has 18 amino acids. This chain connects TRBV10-1 to TRBJ2-3; 9 nucleotides line up with TRBD2. The sequencing input was peripheral blood. This receptor was identified in a man aged 55 to 70 with acute or convalescent COVID-19. CDR3 DNA: TGCGCCAGCAGTCACGTTCCTCCTAGCGGGAAAAGCACAGATACGCAGTATTTT. Protein product: CASSHVPPSGKSTDTQYF.